Listed below are T cell receptor beta chains from one sample, sequenced in a study of blood T cell repertoires in COVID-19. Profiled with immunoSEQ multiplex PCR; TCRdb holds only in-frame clones, not every one. The sample consists of 170,000 or so clones, 84% of them appearing once. The sample consisted of peripheral blood. The source of these receptors is a man aged 18 to 29 with active or convalescent COVID-19. Both conserved end residues are part of each CDR3. Each record gives: clone size, D gene, V gene, J gene, CDR3 DNA, CDR3 protein. The D gene is left open where the match is weak. Only part of the rows carry a size: once, few, many, or a class if the clone is expanded.

-	TRBD1	TRBV15	TRBJ1-1	TGTGCCACCAGCAGAGATAAGGCAGGGGGGGAAGCTTTCTTT	CATSRDKAGGEAFF
-	TRBD1	TRBV11-2	TRBJ2-7	TGTGCCAGCAGCCCATCGGGGGGGCGGACAGGGGGCGAGCAGTACTTC	CASSPSGGRTGGEQYF
-	TRBD1	TRBV11-3	TRBJ2-2	TGTGCCAGCAGCGCCTCCGGGACAGATACCGGGGAGCTGTTTTTT	CASSASGTDTGELFF
-	-	TRBV5-1	TRBJ2-7	TGCGCCAGCAGCTTGGGCCCACTAGAATCCTACGAGCAGTACTTC	CASSLGPLESYEQYF
-	-	TRBV5-1	TRBJ2-5	TGCGCCAGCAGCTTGATGCAGGGGGGTCAAGAGACCCAGTACTTC	CASSLMQGGQETQYF
-	-	TRBV19	TRBJ1-1	TGTGCCAGTAGTGTCAGGGGACATACTGAAGCTTTCTTT	CASSVRGHTEAFF
-	TRBD2	TRBV5-4	TRBJ2-5	TGTGCCAGCAGTAGACTAGCGGCCAATCAAGAGACCCAGTACTTC	CASSRLAANQETQYF
-	-	TRBV2	TRBJ1-2	TGTGCCAGCAGTGCAGCCAGGGCGGATGGCTACACCTTC	CASSAARADGYTF
once	-	TRBV30	TRBJ1-4	TGTGCCTGGAGTGGTACAGGGAGTCGGCTTCAAGAAAAACTGTTTTTT	CAWSGTGSRLQEKLFF
-	-	TRBV5-1	TRBJ1-2	TGCGCCAGCAGCCCGGACACAGTCTATGGCTACACCTTC	CASSPDTVYGYTF
-	-	TRBV4-1	TRBJ1-6	TGCGCCAGCAGCCAGGCAAGGAGCTCCTATAATTCACCCCTCCACTTT	CASSQARSSYNSPLHF
-	TRBD1	TRBV27	TRBJ1-2	TGTGCCAGCACCAAATGGACAGGGGATGGCTACACCTTC	CASTKWTGDGYTF
-	TRBD1	TRBV19	TRBJ1-2	TGTGCCAGTAGCCCAGGGGGCAGCGACTATGGCTACACCTTC	CASSPGGSDYGYTF
few	TRBD1	TRBV6-5	TRBJ1-2	TGTGCCAGCAGTTCGGGACAGGGGATTATCAACTATGGCTACACCTTC	CASSSGQGIINYGYTF
many	-	TRBV6-2/TRBV6-3	TRBJ1-5	TGTGCCAGCAGTTTGCGGAGAGATCAGCCCCAGCATTTT	CASSLRRDQPQHF
-	-	TRBV7-9	TRBJ2-7	TGTGCCAGCAGCTTACGGGGGGCTGATTCCTACGAGCAGTACTTC	CASSLRGADSYEQYF
-	-	TRBV11-1	TRBJ2-5	TGTGCCAGCAGCTCCCCGGGGGGCGGGTGGGGACGGACCCAGTACTTC	CASSSPGGGWGRTQYF
few	-	TRBV7-9	TRBJ1-1	TGTGCCAGCAGGTCGACTGAGGAGACTGAAGCTTTCTTT	CASRSTEETEAFF
-	TRBD1	TRBV6-2/TRBV6-3	TRBJ2-3	TGTGCCAGCAGTTACTCAACAGGGGCAACGGGGTCCACAGATACGCAGTATTTT	CASSYSTGATGSTDTQYF
-	-	TRBV7-9	TRBJ2-4	TGTGCCAGCAGCCCAGGAGGTACGCAACTAGCCAAAAACATTCAGTACTTC	CASSPGGTQLAKNIQYF
-	TRBD1	TRBV11-2	TRBJ1-1	TGTGCCAGCAGCTTAGCGCCGGGACAGCCGAACACTGAAGCTTTCTTT	CASSLAPGQPNTEAFF
-	-	TRBV25-1	TRBJ1-1	TGTGCCAGCGGTACAGGGTGGGGAGCTTTCTTT	CASGTGWGAFF
-	TRBD1	TRBV13	TRBJ1-3	TGTGCCAGCAGCCCCCGGACAGGGGGAAACACCATATATTTT	CASSPRTGGNTIYF
-	-	TRBV12-3/TRBV12-4	TRBJ1-3	TGTGCCAGCAAACGAGGTGGAAACACCATATATTTT	CASKRGGNTIYF
-	-	TRBV9	TRBJ2-3	TGTGCCAGCAAGAGGGGACTCACAGATACGCAGTATTTT	CASKRGLTDTQYF
-	-	TRBV19	TRBJ1-3	TGTGCCAGTAGTATTGGAGGGACTGGAAACACCATATATTTT	CASSIGGTGNTIYF
-	TRBD2	TRBV15	TRBJ2-1	TGTGCCACCAGCAGAGTAGCGGGAGAGCTTGGGGAGCAGTTCTTC	CATSRVAGELGEQFF
-	-	TRBV6-5	TRBJ1-3	TGTGCCAGCAGCTACAGATACTCGTCTGGAAACACCATATATTTT	CASSYRYSSGNTIYF
few	TRBD1	TRBV5-5	TRBJ1-2	TGTGCCAGCAGCTTGGCCCCCGGGACAGGGACCTATGGCTACACCTTC	CASSLAPGTGTYGYTF
-	-	TRBV20-1	TRBJ1-4	TGCAGTGCTAGTGAACAGACCGAAAAACTGTTTTTT	CSASEQTEKLFF
-	-	TRBV5-1	TRBJ2-6	TGCGCCAGCAGCTGGGGGGTCTCTGGGGCCAACGTCCTGACTTTC	CASSWGVSGANVLTF
-	TRBD1	TRBV18	TRBJ1-2	TGTGCCAGCTCACCTCGGGACAGGGCTAACTATGGCTACACCTTC	CASSPRDRANYGYTF
-	TRBD1	TRBV19	TRBJ2-4	TGTGCCAGTACAATGGAGGGACAGGGGAAATTCGGAAACATTCAGTACTTC	CASTMEGQGKFGNIQYF
-	TRBD1	TRBV5-6	TRBJ1-4	TGTGCCAGCAGCACCGCCGGGACAGGGAATGAAAAACTGTTTTTT	CASSTAGTGNEKLFF
few	-	TRBV3-1/TRBV3-2	TRBJ2-5	TGTGCCAGCAGCCTTACCCGTCGCGGAGAGACCCAGTACTTC	CASSLTRRGETQYF
-	-	TRBV18	TRBJ2-7	TGTGCCAGCTCGGACACCTCCTACGAGCAGTACTTC	CASSDTSYEQYF
-	-	TRBV18	TRBJ2-5	TGTGCCAGCTCACCACTAGGAGGAAGGGGGGAGACCCAGTACTTC	CASSPLGGRGETQYF
-	TRBD1	TRBV28	TRBJ1-1	TGTGCCAGCACCGGGACAGGGAAGTCGAACACTGAAGCTTTCTTT	CASTGTGKSNTEAFF
-	TRBD2	TRBV19	TRBJ2-1	TGTGCCAGTAGTATAGATCCCCGGAGAGCGGGAGGGCCCAGCAATGAGCAGTTCTTC	CASSIDPRRAGGPSNEQFF
once	-	TRBV2	TRBJ1-2	TGTGCCAGCAGCCGAGGGGAGGTGGGCTATGGCTACACCTTC	CASSRGEVGYGYTF